Included here is one T cell receptor beta chain sequence, with context. As yet, its antigen is unknown. The data were obtained in a study of siplizumab effects on memory and regulatory T cells. Study-level points and caveats: Among alloreactive clones, only a minor fraction mapped to unstimulated subsets. Naive T cell populations appeared to exhibit greater diversity than memory cells and appeared to be major alloresponse contributors.

Each sample yielded around 9.4 x 10^4 assayed TCR templates. The repertoire was sequenced with immunoSEQ multiplex PCR; TCRdb's copy has only in-frame clones and lacks some. The data show tens of thousands of clones, approximately 95% seen once. CDR1 SGHVS and CDR2 FQNEAQ come from the germline V gene. The CDR3 runs 17 residues. J was trimmed by 4 bases and V by 4 bases; bases with no gene match: 12. The chain links TRBV7-8 to TRBJ2-1; 8 bases fit TRBD2. This TCR was recovered from a human donor in good health. The specimen was CD8+ T cells sorted from blood. The CDR3 DNA sequence: TGTGCCAGCAGCTCGACCTTTAGCGGGAACATTTACAATGAGCAGTTCTTC. It translates to CASSSTFSGNIYNEQFF.